A single sample gave rise to the 30 T cell receptor beta chains below, sequenced in a study of blood T cell repertoires in COVID-19. The repertoire was sequenced with immunoSEQ multiplex PCR; TCRdb's copy has only in-frame clones and lacks some. Found here are about 350,000 clones, about nine tenths of them singletons; the top ten hold 0.95% to 1.1%. Source material: PBMCs or T cells enriched from blood (not recorded which). The receptors derive from a woman between 25 and 40 years old who had been exposed to COVID-19.

This clone was seen only once. The chain uses TRBV5-1 and TRBJ1-4; 7 bases align to TRBD1. The ends lost 4 bases at V and 6 bases at J; junction bases unmatched: 9. The CDR3 spans 15 residues. CDR1 and CDR2 from the germline V gene are SGHRS and YFSETQ. CDR3 coding DNA: TGCGCCAGCAGCCCCCGGACAGGATGGGATGAAAAACTGTTTTTT. It is translated as CASSPRTGWDEKLFF.

This rearrangement joins TRBV4-2 to TRBJ2-7; 9 nucleotides align to TRBD2. The V gene's germline CDR1 is LGHNA and CDR2 YNFKEQ. The CDR3 extends over 16 amino acids. V was pared by 5 bases and J by 0 bases, with 8 bases of the junction left unmatched. The CDR3 here is CASSDRDSGSSYEQYF. The CDR3 nucleotides are TGTGCCAGCAGCGACAGGGATAGCGGGAGCTCCTACGAGCAGTACTTC.

This chain links TRBV11-3 with TRBJ2-2; TRBD2 matches 10 bases. Germline trimming cut 5 bases from V and 4 bases from J; bases unmatched to any gene: 7. Germline V gene data show CDR1 as SGHNT and CDR2 as YENEEA. This CDR3 spans 16 amino acids. CDR3 protein: CASSPPGLASTGELFF. DNA of the CDR3: TGTGCCAGCAGCCCACCGGGACTAGCGAGCACCGGGGAGCTGTTTTTT.

This chain connects TRBV27 to TRBJ2-7, with D possibly being TRBD2 (6 bases). Germline lookup yields CDR1 MNHEY and CDR2 SMNVEV (reference sequence). The CDR3 length is 14 residues. The ends were cut back, 5 bases at V and 0 bases at J, with 11 bases in the middle. In nucleotides, the CDR3 is TGTGCCAGCAGTGGGACTCCAAGCTCCTACGAGCAGTACTTC. Translating it yields CASSGTPSSYEQYF.

The CDR3: CSVAPRGSGNTIYF. The CDR3 bases are TGCAGCGTTGCTCCCCGCGGGTCTGGAAACACCATATATTTT. V and J are TRBV29-1 and TRBJ1-3, with D hard to call. V lost 4 bases and J 1 base, leaving 11 bases between the germline ends. Looked up from germline, CDR1 is SQVTM and CDR2 is ANQGSEA. CDR3 length: 14 amino acids.

The chain joins TRBV15 to TRBJ2-1; no definite D call. The germline V gene has CDR1 LNHNV and CDR2 YYDKDF (reference sequence). V was pared by 3 bases and J by 0 bases, with 15 bases between. The CDR3 extends over 17 amino acids. Here the CDR3 reads CATSRAISDSSYNEQFF. CDR3 bases: TGTGCCACCAGCAGGGCTATAAGCGATAGCTCCTACAATGAGCAGTTCTTC.

V usage is TRBV3-1 (or the pseudogene TRBV3-2) and J usage is TRBJ1-2; TRBD1 matches 11 bases. Germline loops: CDR1 LGHDT, CDR2 YNNKEL (reference sequence). V was pared by 4 bases and J by 8 bases, with 0 bases of the junction left unmatched. The CDR3 is 12 amino acids. This chain's CDR3 is CASSRTGGGYTF. Here the CDR3 DNA reads TGTGCCAGCAGCCGGACAGGGGGCGGCTACACCTTC.

Only a few counts were recorded for this clone. The V gene is TRBV9, the J gene TRBJ2-7, with a possible D match to TRBD1 (5 bases). The V and J ends lost 4 bases and 0 bases respectively, with 14 bases between them. The CDR3 spans 15 residues. CDR1 is SGDLS, CDR2 YYNGEE, per germline. The CDR3 reads CASSLEQGASYEQYF. The CDR3 nucleotides read TGTGCCAGCAGCCTAGAGCAGGGTGCCTCCTACGAGCAGTACTTC.

The sample holds one count of this clone. The chain links TRBV28 to TRBJ2-1, with a possible D match to TRBD2 (6 bases). CDR1 is MDHEN, CDR2 SYDVKM, per germline. Deletions cut 6 bases from V and 6 bases from J, with 15 bases between. This CDR3 comprises 14 residues. In DNA, the CDR3 is TGTGCCAGCAGCAGCGGAGGGGAGAGCAATGAGCAGTTCTTC. Translation gives CASSSGGESNEQFF.

The CDR3 here is CASSLRREFSPLHF. CDR3 DNA sequence: TGTGCCAGCAGCTTACGGCGGGAATTCTCACCCCTCCACTTT. The V gene is TRBV7-3, the J gene TRBJ1-6, with D hard to call. V lost 2 bases and J 10 bases, leaving 12 bases between the germline ends. The germline V gene encodes CDR1 SGHTA and CDR2 FQGTGA. The length of the CDR3 is 14 residues.

V gene TRBV19 combines with J gene TRBJ1-1; 7 nucleotides agree with TRBD1. Germline trimming cut 5 bases from V and 4 bases from J; bases unmatched to any gene: 4. This CDR3 has 13 amino acids. Per the germline V gene, CDR1 is LNHDA and CDR2 is SQIVND (reference sequence). The CDR3 nucleotides read TGTGCCAGTAGTCCACAGGGGTCCACTGAAGCTTTCTTT. Amino acid sequence: CASSPQGSTEAFF.

CDR3 nucleotides: TGTGCCAGCCGGGGGAGCGCTAGCTCCTACGAGCAGTACTTC. This codes for CASRGSASSYEQYF. The chain combines TRBV6-5 with TRBJ2-7, with D perhaps matching TRBD2 (6 bases). Trimming pared 8 bases from V and 0 bases from J, leaving 14 bases between. The CDR3 has 14 residues. Germline V gives CDR1 MNHEY, CDR2 SVGAGI.

The chain joins TRBV28 to TRBJ2-1, with TRBD1 as a possible D gene (6 bases). Germline CDR1 is MDHEN and CDR2 is SYDVKM. Trimming removed 5 bases from V and 5 bases from J, with 13 bases in between. This CDR3 contains 14 residues. The CDR3 region is CASSPQGHNNEQFF. The CDR3 DNA sequence: TGTGCCAGCAGTCCCCAGGGACACAACAATGAGCAGTTCTTC.

CDR3 nucleotides: TGTGCCAGCAGCCTGCGGTCGCCCTCACGGACTGAAGCTTTCTTT. This codes for CASSLRSPSRTEAFF. V gene TRBV3-1 (or the pseudogene TRBV3-2) combines with J gene TRBJ1-1; D is unresolved. Germline CDR1 and CDR2: LGHDT and YNNKEL (reference sequence). Trimming removed 4 bases at V and 5 bases at J, with 17 bases between. This CDR3 is built from 15 residues.

The CDR3 protein is CASSLSAGLRNTEAFF. The CDR3, as DNA: TGTGCCAGCAGCCTTAGTGCAGGGTTGAGGAACACTGAAGCTTTCTTT. The J gene is TRBJ1-1, the V gene TRBV9, with D possibly being TRBD1 (5 bases). V was shortened by 4 bases and J by 1 base, with 17 bases between the two germline ends. Germline V gene data show CDR1 as SGDLS and CDR2 as YYNGEE. The CDR3 covers 16 residues.

The chain recombines TRBV2 with TRBJ1-1; D remains unclear. CDR1 and CDR2 (germline): SNHLY, FYNNEI. The CDR3 runs to 12 residues. The V end was cut by 6 bases, the J end by 7 bases, with 12 bases between. The CDR3 coding sequence is TGTGCCAGCAGCGATGTGATAGATGAAGCTTTCTTT. This encodes CASSDVIDEAFF.

The chain recombines TRBV5-1 with TRBJ2-7, with 7 bases identical to TRBD2. The CDR3 contains 15 residues. After removal of 0 bases from V and 6 bases from J, the junction contained 9 bases not matched to a gene. Germline V lookup: CDR1 SGHRS, CDR2 YFSETQ. Here the CDR3 DNA reads TGCGCCAGCAGCTTGGCCGGCGGGAGTGAGAGCGAGCAGTACTTC. Translation: CASSLAGGSESEQYF.

This chain connects TRBV11-1 to TRBJ2-3; 7 bases fit TRBD2. The CDR3 is 15 amino acids. Germline loops: CDR1 SGHAT, CDR2 FQDESV (reference sequence). V gave up 5 bases and J gave up 0 bases; unmatched junction bases: 5. This CDR3 reads CASSHSGVSTDTQYF. CDR3 DNA: TGTGCCAGCAGCCACAGCGGGGTTAGCACAGATACGCAGTATTTT. Based on the CDR3 plus reference TRBV11-1 and TRBJ2-3, the full variable domain is EAEVAQSPRYKITEKSQAVAFWCDPISGHATLYWYRQILGQGPELLVQFQDESVVDDSQLPKDRFSAERLKGVDSTLKIQPAELGDSAMYLCASSHSGVSTDTQYFGPGTRLTVL.

This sequence joins TRBV9 and TRBJ2-1; 8 bases line up with TRBD2. The CDR3 loop spans 16 amino acids. Germline-derived CDR1 and CDR2 are SGDLS and YYNGEE. After removal of 3 bases from V and 8 bases from J, the junction contained 13 bases not matched to a gene. The CDR3 here is CASSASGGTWFDEQFF. CDR3 DNA: TGTGCCAGCAGCGCTTCGGGAGGGACATGGTTTGATGAGCAGTTCTTC.

This clone came up once. V is TRBV28 and J is TRBJ2-7; D perhaps matches TRBD2 (5 bases). Per germline, CDR1 MDHEN and CDR2 SYDVKM. V was cut by 7 bases and J by 1 base, with 14 bases left in between. CDR3 size: 14 residues. Here the CDR3 DNA reads TGTGCCAGCATCAGCGGCCAAAGTTCCTACGAGCAGTACTTC. It is translated as CASISGQSSYEQYF.

This clone was detected only a few times. This chain uses TRBV30 with TRBJ2-7; 7 bases are shared with TRBD2. Germline CDR1 GTSNPN, CDR2 SVGIG (reference sequence). The length of the CDR3 is 15 residues. V was clipped by 0 bases and J by 3 bases; unmatched bases: 8. This CDR3 is CAWSVMASGFYEQYF. The CDR3 nucleotides read TGTGCCTGGAGTGTCATGGCTAGCGGATTCTACGAGCAGTACTTC.

The rearrangement links TRBV5-1 to TRBJ2-7; 8 bases map to TRBD1. This CDR3 has 15 residues. The V gene's germline CDR1 is SGHRS and CDR2 YFSETQ. V dropped 4 bases and J dropped 1; count of bases not matched to a gene: 7. For the CDR3, the DNA is TGCGCCAGCAGCCCACACGGACAGGGATCCTACGAGCAGTACTTC. Protein product: CASSPHGQGSYEQYF.

This rearrangement joins TRBV27 to TRBJ2-7, with D hard to call. CDR3 length equals 15 residues. V was shortened by 5 bases and J by 6 bases, with 20 bases between the two germline ends. Looked up from germline, CDR1 is MNHEY and CDR2 is SMNVEV (reference sequence). CDR3 amino acids: CASSSSLGQVAEQYF. DNA of the CDR3: TGTGCCAGCAGTAGCTCCCTGGGCCAGGTGGCCGAGCAGTACTTC.

The chain couples TRBV11-1 to TRBJ2-1; TRBD2 aligns across 9 bases. This CDR3 has 16 amino acids. CDR1 and CDR2 from the germline V gene are SGHAT and FQDESV (reference sequence). The V segment lost 8 bases and the J segment 7 bases; nucleotides outside the gene matches: 15. This CDR3 reads CASRRSGREGLNEQFF. The CDR3 DNA is TGTGCCAGCCGCCGGAGCGGGCGGGAGGGCCTAAATGAGCAGTTCTTC. The entire variable domain, with the rest obtained from reference TRBV11-1 and TRBJ2-1, is as follows: EAEVAQSPRYKITEKSQAVAFWCDPISGHATLYWYRQILGQGPELLVQFQDESVVDDSQLPKDRFSAERLKGVDSTLKIQPAELGDSAMYLCASRRSGREGLNEQFFGPGTRLTVL.

This clone has a single count. V usage is TRBV5-6 and J usage is TRBJ2-2, with a tentative D call TRBD1 (6 bases). Trimming left V 4 bases short and J 6 bases short, with 13 bases between. This CDR3 is built from 14 residues. Germline V gene sequence: CDR1 SGHDT, CDR2 YYEEEE. CDR3 sequence reads: CASSRAQGPGELFF. CDR3 DNA: TGTGCCAGCAGCCGGGCACAGGGTCCCGGGGAGCTGTTTTTT.

The CDR3 sequence is CASSQDPDNQPQHF. The CDR3 coding sequence is TGTGCCAGCAGCCAAGATCCAGACAATCAGCCCCAGCATTTT. The chain recombines TRBV3-1 (or the pseudogene TRBV3-2) with TRBJ1-5; D remains ambiguous. The V end lost 0 bases, the J end lost 3 bases, and 6 bases lay between the germline ends. The CDR3 extends over 14 amino acids. The germline V gene has CDR1 LGHDT and CDR2 YNNKEL (reference sequence).

The chain carries TRBV4-1 and TRBJ1-2, with D unclear. Trimming removed 0 bases at V and 8 bases at J, with 10 bases between. Germline V gives CDR1 MGHRA, CDR2 YSYEKL. CDR3 size: 13 residues. CDR3 sequence (DNA): TGCGCCAGCAGCCAAGATTCTGGGGAGGGCTACACCTTC. Translating gives CASSQDSGEGYTF.

This clone came up many times. This rearrangement joins TRBV19 to TRBJ1-6, with D tentatively TRBD1 (5 bases). Trimming removed 4 bases at V and 7 bases at J, with 5 bases between. There are 12 residues in the CDR3. Germline V gene sequence: CDR1 LNHDA, CDR2 SQIVND (reference sequence). CDR3 sequence: CASSRQNSPLHF. The CDR3 nucleotides read TGTGCCAGTAGTAGACAGAATTCACCCCTCCACTTT.

The rearrangement joins TRBV27 to TRBJ1-2, with 7 bases lining up with TRBD1. CDR1 and CDR2 from the germline V gene are MNHEY and SMNVEV (reference sequence). The CDR3 contains 14 residues. Germline trimming cut 5 bases from V and 0 bases from J; bases unmatched to any gene: 3. Written as DNA, the CDR3 is TGTGCCAGCAGTGATGGACAGGCTAACTATGGCTACACCTTC. Translated, it gives CASSDGQANYGYTF.

J is TRBJ2-7 and V is TRBV6-6, with TRBD1 matching 7 bases. Trimming cost V 6 bases and J 3 bases; bases outside gene matches: 8. This CDR3 contains 14 residues. The germline gives CDR1 MNHNY, CDR2 SVGAGI (reference sequence). The CDR3 is CASSNRGALYEQYF. DNA of the CDR3: TGTGCCAGCAGCAACAGGGGAGCCCTCTACGAGCAGTACTTC.